A single sample gave rise to the 21 T cell receptor beta chains below, sequenced in a study of tumor-infiltrating lymphocytes in primary liver carcinoma. Co-extraction yielded RNA and DNA from around 20-30 mg of unsorted bulk tissue. From 450 to 550 ng total RNA, TCR beta cDNA was generated with a primer in the constant region. Generation of the TCR beta libraries relied on three nested multiplex PCR rounds using slightly modified ARM-PCR. TRBV1-TRBV30 forward primers and a C-beta reverse primer were used in the first two PCR rounds, which each ran for about 10 cycles. TCRdb itself ran the multiplex PCR reads through MiXCR, one entry per CDR3 protein. The sample lists 150,000 to 200,000 distinct CDR3 sequences, approximately 86% occurring once. The specimen sequenced was tumor tissue from primary liver carcinoma. All receptors come from a man between 35 and 55 years old with primary liver carcinoma and hepatitis B virus infection.

A few counts support this clonotype. This may be a read error: a much more frequent sequence differs by one nucleotide. The J gene is TRBJ2-2, the V gene TRBV5-4; 14 positions agree with TRBD2. V was clipped by 1 base and J by 0 bases; unmatched bases: 2. Germline CDR1 and CDR2: SGHNT and YYREEE (reference sequence). This CDR3 has 18 amino acids. CDR3 protein: CASSLRLAGGTNTGELFF. The CDR3 coding sequence is TGTGCCAGCAGCTTGAGACTAGCGGGAGGGACGAACACCGGGGAGCTGTTTTTT.

As regards this clonotype: One end of the junction fails to match germline, which may point to a read error. V usage is TRBV10-2 and J usage is TRBJ1-6; no clear D. CDR1 is WSHSY and CDR2 is SAAADI in the germline V gene. This CDR3 is 14 amino acids long. The CDR3 region is CTSSESTINSPLHF. CDR3 nucleotide sequence: TGCACCAGCAGTGAGTCCACGATTAATTCACCCCTCCACTTT.

This clonotype showed up just a few times. The chain recombines TRBV12-3 or TRBV12-4 with TRBJ2-5; D is undetermined. V was trimmed by 0 bases and J by 5 bases, leaving 4 bases between them. The CDR3 has 12 residues. The CDR3, as DNA: TGTGCCAGCAGTTTAGCTCTGGAGACCCAGTACTTC. It translates to CASSLALETQYF.

About this clonotype itself: Given the absence of the conserved phenylalanine or tryptophan at the CDR3 end, a read error is likely. The V call is TRBV11-1, the J call TRBJ2-3; D is uncertain. CDR3 length: 13 amino acids. CDR1 and CDR2 from the germline V gene are SGHAT and FQDESV (reference sequence). V lost 7 bases, J lost 7 bases, and 15 bases lay in between. The CDR3 loop is CASNFIDTYTQYY. The CDR3 DNA sequence: TGTGCCAGCAACTTTATTGATACATATACGCAGTATTAT.

The chain carries TRBV11-3 and TRBJ2-3; D unresolved. Germline-derived CDR1 and CDR2 are SGHNT and YENEEA. There are 16 residues in the CDR3. V shed 0 bases and J shed 3 bases, with 13 bases lying between them. CDR3 sequence (DNA): TGTGCCAGCAGCTTAGACATCGAGAATATAACAGATACGCAGTATTTT. Amino acids: CASSLDIENITDTQYF.

The CDR3 region is CATSEYSTISSYNEQFF. The CDR3, as DNA: TGTGCCACCAGTGAATATTCTACGATTAGTTCCTACAATGAGCAGTTCTTC. The V gene is TRBV24-1, the J gene TRBJ2-1; D is uncertain. The V end was cut by 4 bases, the J end by 1 base, with 16 bases between. This CDR3 contains 17 residues. CDR1 and CDR2 (germline): KGHDR, SFDVKD.

Remarks on this clonotype: An end of the junction differs from the germline gene, which may be a read error. The chain is built from TRBV11-1 and TRBJ2-3, with a tentative D call TRBD2 (5 bases). The CDR3 covers 19 residues. Germline-derived CDR1 and CDR2 are SGHAT and FQDESV (reference sequence). The CDR3 DNA reads as TGTGCCAGCAGCTATGGGAGAAGCTCTGTTGGAGCCCGCACAGATATGCAGTATTTT. Translation gives CASSYGRSSVGARTDMQYF.

This clonotype was picked up one time. The chain is built from TRBV10-3 and TRBJ1-1; D is undetermined. The V end was cut by 0 bases, the J end by 12 bases, with 20 bases between. The CDR3 spans 15 residues. Germline V CDR1 and CDR2: ENHRY, SYGVKD. The CDR3 nucleotides are TGTGCCATCAGTGAGTCACCCCGCTCTAACACTGATACTTTCTTT. It codes for CAISESPRSNTDTFF.

This clonotype was counted at least ten times. The rearrangement joins TRBV6-2 or TRBV6-3 to TRBJ2-7; 9 nucleotides match TRBD2. The germline gives CDR1 MNHEY, CDR2 SVGEGT. The CDR3 contains 15 residues. With V trimmed by 7 bases and J by 2 bases, 9 bases remained unmatched. The CDR3 DNA is TGTGCCAGCAAAGGGTTGCCTAGCGGGACCTACGAGCAGTACTTC. As protein: CASKGLPSGTYEQYF.

This clonotype was counted between two and nine times. The junction shows a germline mismatch at one end, possibly a read error. This chain uses TRBV11-2 with TRBJ2-3; D is undetermined. The CDR3 has 14 residues. The germline CDR1 and CDR2 sequences are SGHAT and FQNNGV. CDR3 protein: CASSPPDRADTQYF. The CDR3 DNA sequence: TGTGCCAGTAGCCCCCCGGACCGGGCAGATACTCAGTATTTT.

V and J are TRBV30 and TRBJ1-5, with D possibly TRBD1 on 5 matching bases. Germline loops: CDR1 GTSNPN, CDR2 SVGIG (reference sequence). The CDR3 has 15 residues. CDR3 loop: CACSPMGTSNQPQHF. The CDR3 bases are TGTGCTTGCAGTCCCATGGGGACTAGCAATCAGCCCCAGCATTTT.

A word on this clonotype: A read error may account for a junction end that differs from germline. V and J are TRBV4-2 and TRBJ2-2; 9 positions match TRBD2. Germline values: CDR1 LGHNA, CDR2 YNFKEQ. The CDR3 runs 17 residues. This CDR3 reads CASSQEGAGGLTGELLF. The DNA of the CDR3 is TGTGCCAGCAGCCAAGAAGGAGCGGGAGGTCTCACCGGGGAGTTGTTATTT.

At least ten counts were recorded for this clonotype. V is TRBV28 and J is TRBJ2-2; possibly TRBD1 or TRBD2 for D (5 bases each). This CDR3 comprises 15 residues. The ends were cut back, 6 bases at V and 8 bases at J, with 19 bases in the middle. Germline assignment: CDR1 MDHEN and CDR2 SYDVKM. CDR3 region: CASSPAGTDVGELFF. The DNA of the CDR3 is TGTGCCAGCAGCCCCGCCGGGACGGACGTTGGGGAGCTGTTTTTT. Complete variable domain (other parts from reference TRBV28 and TRBJ2-2): DVKVTQSSRYLVKRTGEKVFLECVQDMDHENMFWYRQDPGLGLRLIYFSYDVKMKEKGDIPEGYSVSREKKERFSLILESASTNQTSMYLCASSPAGTDVGELFFGEGSRLTVL.

The V gene is TRBV12-3 or TRBV12-4, the J gene TRBJ1-4; D ambiguous. Trimming cost V 11 bases and J 13 bases, with 23 bases left between them. The CDR3 has 13 amino acids. The CDR3 sequence is CAGSLAGTGRLFF. In DNA form, the CDR3 reads TGTGCCGGTAGTTTAGCGGGAACTGGAAGACTGTTTTTT.

This clonotype was picked up one time. With a much larger clone just one base away, this may be a read error. V gene TRBV7-9 combines with J gene TRBJ1-5, with 10 bases lining up with TRBD1. The germline V gene encodes CDR1 SEHNR and CDR2 FQNEAQ (reference sequence). The CDR3 contains 16 residues. As DNA, the CDR3 is TGTGCCAGCAGCTCCGACCGGGACAGGGGTAATCAGCGCCAGCATTTT. As protein: CASSSDRDRGNQRQHF.

Concerning this clonotype itself: One end of the junction is discordant with germline, which a read error may explain. The chain carries TRBV30 and TRBJ2-5; maybe TRBD2 (6 bases). The CDR3 has 12 amino acids. Per the germline V gene, CDR1 is GTSNPN and CDR2 is SVGIG (reference sequence). Written as DNA, the CDR3 is TGTGCCTGGAGTCTCATTGGGGGGACCCAATACTTC. Translation gives CAWSLIGGTQYF.

A note on this clonotype: This may come from a read error, since a much larger clone is one base off. This chain connects TRBV6-1 to TRBJ2-1, with 7 positions matching TRBD2. Germline CDR1 is MNHNS and CDR2 is SASEGT. The CDR3 extends over 15 amino acids. The CDR3: CISGVEGVSYNEQFF. The CDR3 DNA sequence: TGTATCAGCGGGGTCGAAGGAGTGTCCTACAATGAGCAGTTCTTC.

The V and J genes are TRBV5-6 and TRBJ1-1; D remains unclear. V lost 6 bases and J lost 10, with 22 bases in between. The CDR3 loop spans 14 amino acids. Germline CDR1 reads SGHDT; CDR2 reads YYEEEE. In DNA, the CDR3 is TGTGCCAGCAACTTTAGACCAGCCGGTGAAGCAGCTTTCTTT. Protein sequence: CASNFRPAGEAAFF.

The chain carries TRBV5-1 and TRBJ2-2; D may be TRBD2 (5 bases). CDR1 SGHRS and CDR2 YFSETQ come from the germline V gene. Trimming shortened V by 4 bases and J by 4 bases, and 17 bases separated the two germline ends. The CDR3 runs to 16 residues. CDR3 nucleotides: TGCGCCAGCAGCCTGAGTCCTAGCACGGCCACCGGGGAGCTGTTTTTT. This sequence encodes CASSLSPSTATGELFF.

Remarks on this clonotype: The junction and the germline gene differ at one end; a read error may be behind it. The rearrangement uses TRBV11-2 and TRBJ2-1, with 7 bases lining up with TRBD2. CDR1 and CDR2 (germline): SGHAT, FQNNGV. CDR3 length: 15 amino acids. The CDR3 DNA follows: TGTGCCGGCAGCTTTAGCGGGCCACTCGACAACGAGCAGTTTTTC. Protein: CAGSFSGPLDNEQFF.

Concerning this clonotype: The junction and the germline gene differ at one end; a read error may be behind it. V usage is TRBV29-1 and J usage is TRBJ2-1; D gene ambiguous. Germline V lookup: CDR1 SQVTM, CDR2 ANQGSEA. CDR3 size: 14 residues. CDR3 sequence: CRVRQRSSYNEQFF. CDR3 DNA: TGCAGAGTTCGGCAGAGGAGCTCCTACAATGAGCAATTCTTC.